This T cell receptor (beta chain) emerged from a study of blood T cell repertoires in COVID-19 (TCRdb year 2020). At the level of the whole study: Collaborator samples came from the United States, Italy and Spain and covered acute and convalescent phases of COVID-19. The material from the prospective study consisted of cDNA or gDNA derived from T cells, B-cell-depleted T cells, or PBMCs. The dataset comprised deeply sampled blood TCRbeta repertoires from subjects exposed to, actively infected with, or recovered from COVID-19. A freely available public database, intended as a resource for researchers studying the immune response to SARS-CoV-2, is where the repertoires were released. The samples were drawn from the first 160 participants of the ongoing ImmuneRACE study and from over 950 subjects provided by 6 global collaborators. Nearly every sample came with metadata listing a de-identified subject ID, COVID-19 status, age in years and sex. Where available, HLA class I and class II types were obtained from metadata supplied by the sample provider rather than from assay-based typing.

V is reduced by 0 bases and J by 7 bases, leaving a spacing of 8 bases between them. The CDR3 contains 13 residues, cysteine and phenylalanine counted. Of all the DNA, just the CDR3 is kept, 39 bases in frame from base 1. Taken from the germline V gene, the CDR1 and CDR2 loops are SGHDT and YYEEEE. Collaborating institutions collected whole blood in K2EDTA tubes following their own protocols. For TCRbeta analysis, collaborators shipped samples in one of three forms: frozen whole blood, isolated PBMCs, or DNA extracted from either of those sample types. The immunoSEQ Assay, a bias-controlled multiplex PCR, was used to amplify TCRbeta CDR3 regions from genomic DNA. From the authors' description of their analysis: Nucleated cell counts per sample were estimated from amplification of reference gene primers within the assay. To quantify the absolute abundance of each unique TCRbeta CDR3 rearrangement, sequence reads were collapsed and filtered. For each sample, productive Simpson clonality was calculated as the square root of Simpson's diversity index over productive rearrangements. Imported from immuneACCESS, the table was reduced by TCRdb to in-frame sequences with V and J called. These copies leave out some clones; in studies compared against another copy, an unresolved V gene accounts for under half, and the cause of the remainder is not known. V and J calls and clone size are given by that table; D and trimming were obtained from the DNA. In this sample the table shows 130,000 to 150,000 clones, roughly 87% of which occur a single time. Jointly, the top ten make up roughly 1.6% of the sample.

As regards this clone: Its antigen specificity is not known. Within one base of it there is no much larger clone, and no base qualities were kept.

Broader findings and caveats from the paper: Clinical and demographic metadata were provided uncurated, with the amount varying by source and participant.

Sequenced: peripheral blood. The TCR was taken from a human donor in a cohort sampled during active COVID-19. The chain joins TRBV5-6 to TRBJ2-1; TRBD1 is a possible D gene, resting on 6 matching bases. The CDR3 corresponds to CASSLGGLNEQFF. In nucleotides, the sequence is TGTGCCAGCAGCTTGGGGGGGCTGAATGAGCAGTTCTTC. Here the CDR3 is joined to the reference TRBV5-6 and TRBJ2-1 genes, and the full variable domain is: DAGVTQSPTHLIKTRGQQVTLRCSPKSGHDTVSWYQQALGQGPQFIFQYYEEEERQRGNFPDRFSGHQFPNYSSELNVNALLLGDSALYLCASSLGGLNEQFFGPGTRLTVL.